This T cell receptor beta chain was recovered during a study of siplizumab effects on memory and regulatory T cells. General study results and limits: Naive or memory phenotype was unassignable for roughly 75-97% of proliferating CD4+ or CD8+ clones. Treg origin accounted for an average of roughly 64% of mappable alloreactive CD4+ clones with siplizumab and roughly 25% in controls.

Here immunoSEQ multiplex PCR was the method, and the copy in TCRdb shows in-frame clones only, minus some. The sample lists roughly 120,000 clones; around 90% were seen once. The V segment lost 3 bases and the J segment 8 bases; nucleotides outside the gene matches: 18. This CDR3 region has 19 residues. CDR1 and CDR2 (germline): LGHNA, YNFKEQ. To note about this clone: Its antigen is currently unknown.

The sample comprised Tregs sorted from blood. The TCR comes from a human donor in good health. The J gene is TRBJ1-4, the V gene TRBV4-2, with 10 bases fitting TRBD1. CDR3 nucleotide sequence: TGTGCCAGCAGCCATAGTCCGGGACAGGGGACTTCTAGTTCAGAAAAACTGTTTTTT. Translated: CASSHSPGQGTSSSEKLFF.